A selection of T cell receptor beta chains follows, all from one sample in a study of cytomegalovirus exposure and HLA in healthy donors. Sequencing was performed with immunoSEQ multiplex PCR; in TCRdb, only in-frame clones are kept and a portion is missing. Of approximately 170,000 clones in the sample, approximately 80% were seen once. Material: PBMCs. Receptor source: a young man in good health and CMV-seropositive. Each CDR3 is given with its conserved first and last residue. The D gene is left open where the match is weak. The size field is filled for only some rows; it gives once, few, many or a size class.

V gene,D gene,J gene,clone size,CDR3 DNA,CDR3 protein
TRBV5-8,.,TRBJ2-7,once,TGTGCCAGCAGCCCTTTGAAAGGGGGCTACGAGCAGTACTTC,CASSPLKGGYEQYF
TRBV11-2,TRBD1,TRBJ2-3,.,TGTGCCAGCAGCTTAGGACAGGGGTCAGATACGCAGTATTTT,CASSLGQGSDTQYF
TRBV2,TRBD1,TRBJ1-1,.,TGTGCCAGCAGTAAACAGGGGGGCGGCACTGAAGCTTTCTTT,CASSKQGGGTEAFF
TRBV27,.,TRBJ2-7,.,TGTGCCAGCAGCCCCCGGGGTAGTGGGTTTTACGAGCAGTACTTC,CASSPRGSGFYEQYF
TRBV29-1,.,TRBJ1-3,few,TGCAGCGCCACAGGAACTCACCACACCATATATTTT,CSATGTHHTIYF
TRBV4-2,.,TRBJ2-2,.,TGTGCCAGCAGCCAAGTTTCTGGAGTCCTCACCGGGGAGCTGTTTTTT,CASSQVSGVLTGELFF
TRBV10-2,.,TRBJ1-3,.,TGCGCCAGCAGTACCTCTTTGGGGGGGAACACCATATATTTT,CASSTSLGGNTIYF
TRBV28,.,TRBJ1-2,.,TGTGCCAGCAGTTTGGCTCGAAATTATGGCTACACCTTC,CASSLARNYGYTF
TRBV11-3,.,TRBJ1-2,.,TGTGCCAGCAGCCCCGTGGGGGCTCTGATCTATGGCTACACCTTC,CASSPVGALIYGYTF
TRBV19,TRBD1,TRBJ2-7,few,TGTGCCAGTAGCGGGACAGAATTCCTCGAGCAGTACTTC,CASSGTEFLEQYF
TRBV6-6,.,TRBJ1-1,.,TGTGCCAGCAGCCTAACAGAGACCACTGAAGCTTTCTTT,CASSLTETTEAFF
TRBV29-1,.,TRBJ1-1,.,TGCAGCGTTGTGGAGCTGCTGAACACTGAAGCTTTCTTT,CSVVELLNTEAFF
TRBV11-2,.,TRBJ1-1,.,TGTGCCAGCAGCACCAGGGTTTCCGCTGAAGCTTTCTTT,CASSTRVSAEAFF
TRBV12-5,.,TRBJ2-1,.,TGTGCTAGTGGTTTGGGGAGGGAGCAGTTCTTC,CASGLGREQFF
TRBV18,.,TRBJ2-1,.,TGTGCCAGCTCACCACTTTACTCCTACAATGAGCAGTTCTTC,CASSPLYSYNEQFF
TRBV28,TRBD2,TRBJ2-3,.,TGTGCCAGCAGTTTTACTAGCGGGAGGACAGATACGCAGTATTTT,CASSFTSGRTDTQYF
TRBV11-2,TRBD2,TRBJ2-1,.,TGTGCCAGCAGGGCCTTAGCGGGAGAATATGAGCAGTTCTTC,CASRALAGEYEQFF
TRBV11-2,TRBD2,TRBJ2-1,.,TGTGCCAGCAGCGCTCCGGGACTAGCGGGAGATGAGCAGTTCTTC,CASSAPGLAGDEQFF
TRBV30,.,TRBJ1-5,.,TGTGCCTGGAGTTCAGGCAATCAGCCCCAGCATTTT,CAWSSGNQPQHF
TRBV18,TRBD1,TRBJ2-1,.,TGTGCCAGCTCCTGGGACAGGGGACACAATGAGCAGTTCTTC,CASSWDRGHNEQFF
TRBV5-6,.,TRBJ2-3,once,TGTGCCAGCAGCCCAGGGGGGGATACGCAGTATTTT,CASSPGGDTQYF
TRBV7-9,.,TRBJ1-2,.,TGTGCCAGCAGCCCCTTCCCGGGCCAGGGCTATGGCTACACCTTC,CASSPFPGQGYGYTF
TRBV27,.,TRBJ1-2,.,TGTGCCAGCAGCGGAGGAACCGCGTATGGCTACACCTTC,CASSGGTAYGYTF
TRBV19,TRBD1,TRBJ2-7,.,TGTGCCAGCAGGGGGAAGGGAAACTACGAGCAGTACTTC,CASRGKGNYEQYF
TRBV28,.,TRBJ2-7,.,TGTGCCGCCCGTCGGGGGAGCTCCTACGAGCAGTACTTC,CAARRGSSYEQYF
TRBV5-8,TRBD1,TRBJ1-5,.,TGTGCCAGCAGCTTGGCAGGGGGCGGTCAGCCCCAGCATTTT,CASSLAGGGQPQHF
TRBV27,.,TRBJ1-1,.,TGTGCCAGCAGTCCCAGGGGACCCACTGAAGCTTTCTTT,CASSPRGPTEAFF
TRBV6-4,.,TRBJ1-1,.,TGTGCCAGCAGTGTTTTTGGAGGTGGTGAAGCTTTCTTT,CASSVFGGGEAFF
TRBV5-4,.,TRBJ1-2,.,TGTGCCAGCAGCTTGGACGGTGAACCTAGGTATGGCTACACCTTC,CASSLDGEPRYGYTF
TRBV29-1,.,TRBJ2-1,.,TGCAGCGTCTTACGGACTGTTATCAATGAGCAGTTCTTC,CSVLRTVINEQFF
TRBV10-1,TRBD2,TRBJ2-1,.,TGCGCCACCGGGACTAGCGGATACAATGAGCAGTTCTTC,CATGTSGYNEQFF
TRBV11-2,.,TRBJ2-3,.,TGTGCCAGCAGCCTCCTCACTAGTGGGGGCCGCACAGATACGCAGTATTTT,CASSLLTSGGRTDTQYF
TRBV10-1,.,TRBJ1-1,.,TGCGCCAGCAGACGCAGGGTCGGGAACACTGAAGCTTTCTTT,CASRRRVGNTEAFF
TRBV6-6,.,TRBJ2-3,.,TGTGCCAGCAGTTCTGCTAGCGCGAGCACAGATACGCAGTATTTT,CASSSASASTDTQYF
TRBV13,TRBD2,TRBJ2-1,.,TGTGCCAGCAGCTCCGGGACTAGCGGGTATAATGAGCAGTTCTTC,CASSSGTSGYNEQFF
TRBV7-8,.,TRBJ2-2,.,TGTGCCAGCAGCTTAGGCACAGGACACGGGGAGCTGTTTTTT,CASSLGTGHGELFF
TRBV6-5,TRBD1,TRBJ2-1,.,TGTGCCAGCAGGCCAGGGACAGGCAGTTACGATGAGCAGTTCTTC,CASRPGTGSYDEQFF
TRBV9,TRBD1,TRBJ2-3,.,TGTGCCAGCAGCCTACAGGGGGCGAGCACAGATACGCAGTATTTT,CASSLQGASTDTQYF
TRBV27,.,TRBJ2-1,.,TGTGCCAGCAGTTTATCCGGGACATACAATGAGCAGTTCTTC,CASSLSGTYNEQFF
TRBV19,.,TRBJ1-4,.,TGTGCCAGTAGGTCGGGGGAAAAACTGTTTTTT,CASRSGEKLFF
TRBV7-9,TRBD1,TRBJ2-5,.,TGTGCCAGCAGCTTATATGAGGGGGCTTACGGAGAGACCCAGTACTTC,CASSLYEGAYGETQYF
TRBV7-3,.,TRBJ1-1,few,TGTGCCAGCAGCTTGTCAGGGAACACTGAAGCTTTCTTT,CASSLSGNTEAFF
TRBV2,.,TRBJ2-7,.,TGTGCCAGCAGTGACGGGACTCGAATCTCAAAATTCTACGAGCAGTACTTC,CASSDGTRISKFYEQYF
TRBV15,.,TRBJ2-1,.,TGTGCCACCAGCAGGGGCGCTGAGCAGTTCTTC,CATSRGAEQFF
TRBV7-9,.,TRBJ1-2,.,TGTGCCAGCAGCTTACAAGGGGCCTATGGCTACACCTTC,CASSLQGAYGYTF
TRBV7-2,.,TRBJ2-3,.,TGTGCCAGCAGCCCTAACCGGGGTGATACGCAGTATTTT,CASSPNRGDTQYF
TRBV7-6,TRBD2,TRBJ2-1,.,TGTGCCAGCAGCTCACTAGCGGGAGGGCCCTATGAGCAGTTCTTC,CASSSLAGGPYEQFF
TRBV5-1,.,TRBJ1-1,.,TGCGCCAGCAGCCCGGGAGGGGGGTCGAACACTGAAGCTTTCTTT,CASSPGGGSNTEAFF
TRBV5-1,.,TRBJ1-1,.,TGCGCCAGCAGCTTCCGGCCGGAGGACACTGAAGCTTTCTTT,CASSFRPEDTEAFF